This TCR beta chain was observed in a study of blood T cell repertoires in COVID-19. Across the study: Italy, Spain and the United States were the sources of the convalescent and acute COVID-19 samples. PBMCs, B-cell-depleted T cells, or T cells provided the cDNA or gDNA that made up the material.

Original processing notes: The assay estimated nucleated cells by amplifying reference gene primers. The data were produced by immunoSEQ multiplex PCR, yet TCRdb's version contains in-frame clones alone and is incomplete. V and J calls and clone size are copied from that table; D and trimming were computed from the DNA. The table has tens of thousands of clones, over 80% seen once. The CDR3 is 15 residues long. V lost 4 bases and J 4 bases, leaving 11 bases between the germline ends. The germline V gene encodes CDR1 LGHDT and CDR2 YNNKEL (reference sequence). The clonotype originates from a man between 65 and 79 years old with acute or convalescent COVID-19. The sequenced sample was peripheral blood. The chain combines TRBV3-1 (or the pseudogene TRBV3-2) with TRBJ1-6; D gene unclear. CDR3 nucleotide sequence: TGTGCCAGCAGCCGTGGGGAGGAATATAATTCACCCCTCCACTTT. Protein sequence: CASSRGEEYNSPLHF.